Below, 10 T cell receptor beta chains from the same sample are listed, as sequenced in a study of immune evolution from preneoplasia to lung adenocarcinoma. Clones were read by immunoSEQ multiplex PCR, and TCRdb kept only the in-frame ones, dropping some. The sample lists 14,000 or so clones; 75% to 85% were seen once. Input material: FFPE minimally invasive lung adenocarcinoma tissue. The receptors derive from a person aged 65-85 years with lung adenocarcinoma.

The rearrangement uses TRBV29-1 and TRBJ1-2, with D perhaps TRBD1 (6 bases). The germline CDR1 and CDR2 sequences are SQVTM and ANQGSEA. There are 13 residues in the CDR3. The V gene lost 6 bases and the J gene lost 2 bases, with 13 bases spanning the gap. This chain's CDR3 is CSVAQTGNYGYTF. The CDR3 DNA follows: TGCAGCGTCGCGCAAACAGGGAACTATGGCTACACCTTC.

V and J are TRBV27 and TRBJ2-7; a possible D gene is TRBD2 (5 bases). Trimming left V 5 bases short and J 0 bases short, with 11 bases between. Germline assignment: CDR1 MNHEY and CDR2 SMNVEV (reference sequence). The CDR3 is made up of 14 amino acids. This chain's CDR3 is CASSPDFSSYEQYF. DNA of the CDR3: TGTGCCAGCAGTCCGGACTTTTCCTCCTACGAGCAGTACTTC.

The gene calls are TRBV6-4 and TRBJ1-1; perhaps TRBD1 as D (6 bases). The V gene lost 7 bases and the J gene lost 3 bases, with 18 bases spanning the gap. Germline CDR1 MRHNA, CDR2 SNTAGT. This CDR3 spans 15 amino acids. The CDR3 is CASKDALDRYTEAFF. The CDR3 DNA sequence: TGTGCCAGCAAAGACGCTTTAGACAGGTACACTGAAGCTTTCTTT.

There are a few counts of this clone. The gene calls are TRBV11-2 and TRBJ1-3; TRBD1 matches 9 bases. Germline CDR1 is SGHAT and CDR2 is FQNNGV. Trimming cost V 3 bases and J 2 bases; bases outside gene matches: 2. This CDR3 is built from 15 residues. CDR3 DNA: TGTGCCAGCAGCTTCGGGACAGGGCCTGGAAACACCATATATTTT. Encoded protein: CASSFGTGPGNTIYF.

This chain joins TRBV27 and TRBJ2-7, with TRBD2 matching 10 bases. This CDR3 is 16 amino acids long. With 4 bases clipped from V and 5 bases from J, the junction kept 11 bases outside the gene matches. CDR1 and CDR2 (germline): MNHEY, SMNVEV (reference sequence). CDR3 DNA: TGTGCCAGCAGTTCGGTTCTAGCGGGAGTTATCGACGAGCAGTACTTC. Its translation: CASSSVLAGVIDEQYF.

This clone came up a few times. The chain couples TRBV7-9 to TRBJ2-7; D is perhaps TRBD1 or TRBD2 (5 bases each). Germline CDR1 is SEHNR and CDR2 is FQNEAQ (reference sequence). This CDR3 contains 13 residues. The V and J ends lost 5 bases and 2 bases respectively, with 10 bases between them. The chain's CDR3 is CASSDRGPYEQYF. CDR3 bases: TGTGCCAGCAGCGACCGGGGCCCCTACGAGCAGTACTTC.

J is TRBJ1-2 and V is TRBV29-1; D unresolved. The V gene's germline CDR1 is SQVTM and CDR2 ANQGSEA. The CDR3 is 13 amino acids. Between the trimmed V and J ends, which lost 4 bases and 2 bases, there was a span of 11 bases. Written as DNA, the CDR3 is TGCAGCGTTGTATTGTCGGAAAACTATGGCTACACCTTC. Its protein is CSVVLSENYGYTF.

The chain couples TRBV4-2 to TRBJ2-1, with D unresolved. Germline V gene data show CDR1 as LGHNA and CDR2 as YNFKEQ. The CDR3 length is 15 residues. V was trimmed by 1 base and J by 5 bases, leaving 12 bases between them. In nucleotides, the CDR3 is TGTGCCAGCAGCCAAGTTTGGGCCGACAACAATGAGCAGTTCTTC. Its protein product is CASSQVWADNNEQFF.

This clone appeared a few times. The chain carries TRBV30 and TRBJ1-6, with D perhaps TRBD1 (6 bases). The CDR3 length is 10 residues. V shed 1 base and J shed 14 bases, with 6 bases lying between them. CDR1 is GTSNPN and CDR2 is SVGIG in the germline V gene (reference sequence). The DNA for the CDR3 is TGTGCCTGGAGTGAGGGGGCCCTCCACTTT. Translating gives CAWSEGALHF.

The chain uses TRBV5-1 and TRBJ1-1; TRBD1 matches 9 bases. The CDR3 loop spans 18 amino acids. Germline assignment: CDR1 SGHRS and CDR2 YFSETQ. Trimming took 1 base from V and 6 from J; bases not matched to a gene: 16. The chain's CDR3 is CASSLKLASTGGFAEAFF. The CDR3 DNA reads as TGCGCCAGCAGCTTGAAACTGGCATCGACAGGGGGTTTCGCTGAAGCTTTCTTT.